A selection of T cell receptor beta chains follows, all from one sample in a study of blood T cell repertoires in COVID-19. Using immunoSEQ multiplex PCR, the repertoire was profiled, and TCRdb retains in-frame clones only, with some absent. Of a few hundred thousand clones detected, approximately 90% appear once; the ten largest clones hold approximately 9%. Sequenced input: PBMCs or T cells enriched from blood (not recorded which). These receptors were obtained from a middle-aged man who had recovered from COVID-19. The CDR3 runs from the conserved cysteine through the conserved F or W. A D gene is named only where the DNA matches it firmly. Size is stated for part of the rows, as once, few or many counts, or as a class when the clone is expanded.

>TRBJ2-5|.|16|TRBV9|.
CASSVGGGQYQETQYF
TGTGCCAGCAGCGTAGGCGGGGGCCAGTACCAAGAGACCCAGTACTTC
>TRBJ2-1|.|16|TRBV21-1|.
CASSISLATAYNEQFF
TGTGCCAGCAGCATCTCGTTAGCTACCGCCTACAATGAGCAGTTCTTC
>TRBJ1-1|TRBD1|13|TRBV12-3/TRBV12-4|.
CAGQGQEATEAFF
TGTGCCGGGCAGGGACAGGAAGCGACTGAAGCTTTCTTT
>TRBJ2-2|.|16|TRBV7-3|.
CASSFDSASRTGELFF
TGTGCCAGCAGCTTTGATAGTGCTTCGCGTACCGGGGAGCTGTTTTTT
>TRBJ1-2|.|13|TRBV28|.
CASRYQSRYGYTF
TGTGCCAGCCGTTACCAAAGTCGGTATGGCTACACCTTC
>TRBJ1-4|.|14|TRBV19|few
CASSVQDGNEKLFF
TGTGCCAGTAGTGTACAGGATGGAAATGAAAAACTGTTTTTT
>TRBJ1-1|.|15|TRBV9|.
CASSVAGTTNTEAFF
TGTGCCAGCAGCGTAGCGGGGACAACCAACACTGAAGCTTTCTTT
>TRBJ1-1|.|17|TRBV7-8|.
CASSQAYGRGLNTEAFF
TGTGCCAGCAGCCAAGCTTACGGGCGAGGGCTGAACACTGAAGCTTTCTTT
>TRBJ2-7|TRBD2|17|TRBV7-9|.
CASSSLFAAGRGYEQYF
TGTGCCAGCAGCTCTTTATTCGCCGCAGGGAGGGGCTACGAGCAGTACTTC
>TRBJ1-2|.|13|TRBV12-3/TRBV12-4|.
CASSENTNYGYTF
TGTGCCAGCAGTGAAAACACTAACTATGGCTACACCTTC
>TRBJ2-1|TRBD2|16|TRBV5-4|.
CASSLDVTSASNEQFF
TGTGCCAGCAGCTTGGACGTGACTAGCGCTTCCAATGAGCAGTTCTTC
>TRBJ1-5|.|14|TRBV6-5|.
CASRSRGSNQPQHF
TGTGCCAGCAGGAGTAGGGGGAGCAATCAGCCCCAGCATTTT
>TRBJ1-5|.|12|TRBV27|.
CASSQVGQPQHF
TGTGCCAGCAGTCAGGTGGGTCAGCCCCAGCATTTT
>TRBJ1-5|.|14|TRBV27|few
CASSSGWSNQPQHF
TGTGCCAGCAGTTCAGGGTGGAGCAATCAGCCCCAGCATTTT
>TRBJ1-2|.|15|TRBV6-4|.
CASSGHPEYNYGYTF
TGTGCCAGCAGTGGACACCCGGAATACAACTATGGCTACACCTTC
>TRBJ2-1|TRBD2|15|TRBV19|.
CASSPRLAGVGEQFF
TGTGCCAGTAGTCCCCGGCTAGCGGGAGTTGGTGAGCAGTTCTTC
>TRBJ1-5|TRBD1|22|TRBV19|.
CASSTPRRWDSPWQYSNQPQHF
TGTGCCAGTAGTACCCCTCGCCGTTGGGACAGCCCCTGGCAGTATAGCAATCAGCCCCAGCATTTT
>TRBJ1-3|.|14|TRBV4-1|once
CASSSPSGGNTIYF
TGCGCCAGCAGCTCCCCTTCCGGTGGAAACACCATATATTTT
>TRBJ1-1|.|12|TRBV27|.
CASGRDYAEAFF
TGTGCCAGCGGGAGGGACTATGCTGAAGCTTTCTTT
>TRBJ2-2|TRBD1|18|TRBV29-1|.
CSVPHLSAAGGNTGELFF
TGCAGCGTTCCCCACCTCTCAGCAGCAGGGGGGAACACCGGGGAGCTGTTTTTT
>TRBJ1-1|.|15|TRBV5-1|.
CASSLALGGGTEAFF
TGCGCCAGCAGCCTGGCGTTAGGGGGTGGCACTGAAGCTTTCTTT
>TRBJ1-1|.|13|TRBV7-3|few
CASSLAGDTEAFF
TGTGCCAGCAGCTTAGCGGGGGACACTGAAGCTTTCTTT
>TRBJ2-5|TRBD1|17|TRBV19|.
CASSIATGTATQETQYF
TGTGCCAGTAGTATAGCTACGGGGACAGCTACTCAAGAGACCCAGTACTTC
>TRBJ1-2|.|12|TRBV29-1|.
CSVGGSGYGYTF
TGCAGCGTTGGGGGCAGTGGCTATGGCTACACCTTC
>TRBJ1-2|.|13|TRBV5-4|.
CASATEPGYGYTF
TGTGCCAGCGCCACTGAGCCAGGGTATGGCTACACCTTC
>TRBJ2-1|.|14|TRBV15|.
CATSRDREVDEQFF
TGTGCCACCAGCAGAGATAGGGAGGTTGATGAGCAGTTCTTC
>TRBJ1-5|.|14|TRBV28|.
CASSGTGTGQPQHF
TGTGCCAGCAGTGGAACAGGGACGGGGCAGCCCCAGCATTTT
>TRBJ2-5|.|14|TRBV7-2|once
CASSGGGQQETQYF
TGTGCCAGCAGCGGGGGCGGACAGCAAGAGACCCAGTACTTC
>TRBJ1-2|.|15|TRBV5-1|.
CASSLIPDTDYGYTF
TGCGCCAGCAGCTTAATCCCGGACACCGACTATGGCTACACCTTC
>TRBJ2-2|.|14|TRBV7-2|.
CASSLPENTGELFF
TGTGCCAGCAGCTTACCAGAAAACACCGGGGAGCTGTTTTTT
>TRBJ2-7|.|11|TRBV7-9|.
CASSFPDEQYF
TGTGCCAGCAGCTTCCCGGACGAGCAGTACTTC
>TRBJ2-7|.|13|TRBV7-9|.
CASSLAGSYEQYF
TGTGCCAGCAGCTTAGCCGGTTCCTACGAGCAGTACTTC
>TRBJ2-2|.|15|TRBV5-8|once
CASSVRTENTGELFF
TGTGCCAGCAGTGTCAGAACAGAGAACACCGGGGAGCTGTTTTTT
>TRBJ1-2|.|17|TRBV7-2|.
CASSLTANAGKTDGYTF
TGTGCCAGCAGCTTAACAGCGAACGCAGGGAAAACCGATGGCTACACCTTC